The entry below gives a single T cell receptor (beta chain) sequence along with its context. J gave up 1 base and V 6 bases, and 8 bases lay outside the gene matches. Per the germline V gene, CDR1 is WSHSY and CDR2 is SAAADI. The CDR3 is made up of 17 amino acids. The data were taken from a study of T-cell reconstitution after alpha-beta-depleted transplantation in children. Construction of the TCRbeta library involved unique molecular identifiers. One entry per CDR3 protein results from TCRdb running MiXCR on the PCR reads. Here the sample spans some 550,000 distinct CDR3 sequences, approximately 20% being singletons.

The sequencing here drew on PBMCs from the stem cell graft donor, taken from the stem cell graft. The sequence was collected from a human donor who donated a stem cell graft to a child with acute lymphoblastic leukemia. This rearrangement joins TRBV10-2 to TRBJ2-1; 11 positions match TRBD2. This CDR3 reads CASSPGGLADSYNEQFF. The CDR3 DNA follows: TGCGCCAGCAGCCCAGGGGGACTAGCGGATTCCTACAATGAGCAGTTCTTC.